This TCR beta chain came from a study of T cells in Graves' hyperthyroidism and ophthalmopathy. Germline V gives CDR1 SNHLY, CDR2 FYNNEI. The CDR3 totals 11 residues. This clonotype is a singleton in its sample. Since a much larger clone is just one base distant, this may be a read error. Template material for amplifying TCR beta CDR3 regions consisted of RNA transcripts. Using the HTBI primer set, a first-round RT-PCR was run on the TCR CDR3. MiXCR, run by TCRdb on the multiplex PCR reads, gives a single entry per CDR3 protein. The sample comprises 600,000 to 700,000 distinct CDR3 sequences, approximately 42% of which are singletons, and about 7% rests with the top ten. In making diagnoses, clinical symptoms, serum thyroxine and TRAb, thyroid ultrasound and orbital computed tomography were all used.

V gene TRBV2 combines with J gene TRBJ1-4; D unresolved. The sequencing sample was made of peripheral blood or thyroid tissue (not recorded which). This TCR came from an adult man with Graves' disease, either hyperthyroidism or ophthalmopathy (not recorded which). The CDR3 nucleotides are TGTGCCAGCGGTGATTACGAAAAACTGTTTTTT. Translation gives CASGDYEKLFF.